The rows below give T cell receptor beta chains drawn from one sample of a study of shared clonotypes between healthy human individuals. This table comes from immunoSEQ multiplex PCR, and its TCRdb copy is limited to in-frame clones, with some not included. The repertoire includes roughly 2.2 million clones, about 92% of them detected once, and about 0.39% sits in the top ten. Sequencing input: naive CD4+ T cells from PBMCs. These receptor sequences come from a man younger than 35 in good health. Some clones in this sample may be carry-over from other donors' samples. CDR3s include the opening cysteine and the closing phenylalanine or tryptophan. A D gene is named only where the DNA matches it firmly. A clone size is listed for some rows: how often the clone was seen (once, few, many), or a class if it is expanded.

d_call | j_call | clone_size | v_call | cdr3_nt | cdr3_aa
TRBD1 | TRBJ1-3 | . | TRBV2 | TGTGCCAGCCACAGGGGAGGCGGAAACACCATATATTTT | CASHRGGGNTIYF
. | TRBJ2-6 | . | TRBV28 | TGTGCCAGCACCCCCGTCAGGGGAAACACAGGGGCCAACGTCCTGACTTTC | CASTPVRGNTGANVLTF
TRBD1 | TRBJ1-5 | once | TRBV15 | TGTGCCACCAGCAGAGGAGGGGGCGCTGGGAGCAATCAGCCCCAGCATTTT | CATSRGGGAGSNQPQHF
TRBD1 | TRBJ2-7 | . | TRBV29-1 | TGCAGCGCCAGTCGACAGGGGACGCCCTACGAGCAGTACTTC | CSASRQGTPYEQYF
TRBD1 | TRBJ2-2 | . | TRBV9 | TGTGCCAGCGGGCCGGGACAGCGAAACACCGGGGAGCTGTTTTTT | CASGPGQRNTGELFF
. | TRBJ2-7 | . | TRBV11-2 | TGTGCCAGCAGCCGGACGTCAGGGGTCTACGAGCAGTACTTC | CASSRTSGVYEQYF
. | TRBJ2-4 | once | TRBV28 | TGTGCCAGCAGTTCCTTGACTCTAGCCAAAAACATTCAGTACTTC | CASSSLTLAKNIQYF
. | TRBJ1-5 | . | TRBV28 | TGTGCCAGCAGCACTACCACGGGACTTCAGCCCCAGCATTTT | CASSTTTGLQPQHF
. | TRBJ1-5 | few | TRBV4-1 | TGCGCCAGCAGCCAGTGGGCACTCGGTCAGCCCCAGCATTTT | CASSQWALGQPQHF
TRBD1 | TRBJ2-4 | . | TRBV6-5 | TGTGCCAGCAGTCCCCCGGGACAGCAAAACATTCAGTACTTC | CASSPPGQQNIQYF
. | TRBJ2-2 | . | TRBV5-6 | TGTGCCAGCAGCTTTCTCTCTGGGGTCACCGGGGAGCTGTTTTTT | CASSFLSGVTGELFF
. | TRBJ2-2 | once | TRBV4-1 | TGCGCCAGCAGCCAAGAGGGCGGGTTCGCGACGGCCGGGGAGCTGTTTTTT | CASSQEGGFATAGELFF
. | TRBJ1-1 | . | TRBV5-1 | TGCGCCAGCAGCTCCTCGGGCAGGAACACTGAAGCTTTCTTT | CASSSSGRNTEAFF
TRBD1 | TRBJ2-1 | once | TRBV5-1 | TGCGCCAGCAGCTTGCGACAGGGACCAAGCTCCTACAATGAGCAGTTCTTC | CASSLRQGPSSYNEQFF
TRBD2 | TRBJ2-1 | few | TRBV30 | TGTGCCTGGAGCGGCCTAGCGGGAGCGAGCAATGAGCAGTTCTTC | CAWSGLAGASNEQFF
. | TRBJ2-5 | . | TRBV7-3 | TGTGCCAGCAGCCCCCAAGGTGGGGAGACCCAGTACTTC | CASSPQGGETQYF
TRBD2 | TRBJ2-1 | . | TRBV25-1 | TGTGCCAGCAGATCCCCACCCGGACTAGCGGGAGCTGGGGAGCAGTTCTTC | CASRSPPGLAGAGEQFF
. | TRBJ1-1 | . | TRBV18 | TGTGCCAGCTCGCCCCAGTGGAACACTGAAGCTTTCTTT | CASSPQWNTEAFF